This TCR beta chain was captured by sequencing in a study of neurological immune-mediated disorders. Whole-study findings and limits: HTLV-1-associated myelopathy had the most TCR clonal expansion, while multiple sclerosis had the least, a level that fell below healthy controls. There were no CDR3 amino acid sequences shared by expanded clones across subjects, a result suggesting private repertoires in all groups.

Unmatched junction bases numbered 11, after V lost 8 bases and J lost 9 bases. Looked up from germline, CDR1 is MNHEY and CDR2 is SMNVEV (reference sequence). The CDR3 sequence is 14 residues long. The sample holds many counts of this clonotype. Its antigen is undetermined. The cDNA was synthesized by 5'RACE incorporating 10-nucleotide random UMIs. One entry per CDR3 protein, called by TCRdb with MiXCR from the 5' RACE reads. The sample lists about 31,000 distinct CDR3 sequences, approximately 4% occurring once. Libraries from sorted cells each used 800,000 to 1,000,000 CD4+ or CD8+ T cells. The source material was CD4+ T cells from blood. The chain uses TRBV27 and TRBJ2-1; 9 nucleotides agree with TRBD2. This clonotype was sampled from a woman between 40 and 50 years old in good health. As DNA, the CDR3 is TGTGCCAGCTGGGCGGGAGGGCTTGTCGGTGAGCAGTTCTTC. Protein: CASWAGGLVGEQFF.